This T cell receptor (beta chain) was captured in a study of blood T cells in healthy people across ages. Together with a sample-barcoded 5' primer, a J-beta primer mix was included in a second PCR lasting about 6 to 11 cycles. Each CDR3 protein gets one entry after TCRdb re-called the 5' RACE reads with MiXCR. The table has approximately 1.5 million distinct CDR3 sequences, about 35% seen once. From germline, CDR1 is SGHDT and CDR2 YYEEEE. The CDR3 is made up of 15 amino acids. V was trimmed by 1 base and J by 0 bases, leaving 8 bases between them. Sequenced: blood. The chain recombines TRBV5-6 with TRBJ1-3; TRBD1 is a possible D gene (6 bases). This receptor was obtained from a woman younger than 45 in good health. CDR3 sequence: CASSLRGNSGNTIYF. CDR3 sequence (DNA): TGTGCCAGCAGCTTGAGGGGGAACTCTGGAAACACCATATATTTT.